This T cell receptor (beta chain) was captured by sequencing in a study of shared clonotypes between healthy human individuals. Comments on this clone: At the DNA level, this CDR3 is encoded by other sequences in the same sample as well.

Generated by immunoSEQ multiplex PCR, the TCRdb table keeps only in-frame clones and is missing some. The sample has approximately 2.4 million clones; around 95% are singletons. The V gene's germline CDR1 is SGDLS and CDR2 YYNGEE. V lost 3 bases and J lost 0; bases outside the gene matches: 5. CDR3 length: 15 amino acids. Sequenced sample: naive CD4+ T cells sorted from blood. Regarding subset: CD45RA+ positively selected. This TCR derives from a man aged 18 to 35 in good health. This chain joins TRBV9 and TRBJ1-1, with 7 bases lining up with TRBD1. CDR3 in amino acids: CASSDRGSLNTEAFF. In DNA, the CDR3 is TGTGCCAGCAGCGACAGGGGAAGCCTGAACACTGAAGCTTTCTTT.